The sequence of this TCR beta chain was determined in a study of T-cell reconstitution after alpha-beta-depleted transplantation in children. Broader study findings: T-cell numbers and diversity, one year after transplant, stemmed largely from T cells that were newly produced.

This clonotype was observed many times. The antigen is not known. CDR1 and CDR2 from the germline V gene are SGHKS and YYEKEE (reference sequence). V lost 5 bases to trimming and J lost 2 bases; unmatched junction nucleotides: 9. The CDR3 spans 15 residues. Unique molecular identifiers were built into the TCRbeta library. TCRdb redid the calling of the PCR reads with MiXCR, one entry per CDR3 protein. The sample lists roughly 120,000 distinct CDR3 sequences; under 25% were seen once. The starting material was PBMCs, mostly from graft donor cells, obtained 180 days after TCRalphabeta/CD19-depleted stem cell transplant. The chain carries TRBV5-5 and TRBJ2-7; 8 nucleotides match TRBD2. This TCR derives from a male patient aged 2-15 years who had a stem cell transplant for chronic granulomatous disease, so the T cells may come from the graft donor. CDR3 residues: CASSLGLAGAYEQYF. The CDR3 region has the DNA TGTGCCAGCAGTTTAGGCCTAGCGGGTGCCTACGAGCAGTACTTC. The whole variable domain, remainder taken from reference TRBV5-5 and TRBJ2-7, is DAGVTQSPTHLIKTRGQQVTLRCSPISGHKSVSWYQQVLGQGPQFIFQYYEKEERGRGNFPDRFSARQFPNYSSELNVNALLLGDSALYLCASSLGLAGAYEQYFGPGTRLTVT.